The 32 T cell receptor beta chains below come from one sample, sequenced in a study of CXCR3-negative and CXCR3-positive naive CD8 T cells (dated by TCRdb to about 2019). The listed sequencing device is NextSeq 550. The Human TCR Profiling Kit (MiLaboratory) was used to make UMI-labeled 5' RACE TRB cDNA libraries. TCRdb reprocessed the sequencing reads and holds a single record per CDR3 protein sequence, with no DNA. This sample's table lists about 46,000 distinct CDR3 sequences. Of the sample, over 2% is held by the ten largest clones. The specimen was naive CXCR3- CD8+ T cells from blood. Interpreted using the paper, the cell subset or site label stands for: CD45RO-CCR7+CD27+CD95- naive CD8+ T cells lacking CXCR3 (TNR3-). Receptors were obtained from a human donor in good health. Some clones in this sample may be carry-over from other donors' samples.

The V gene is TRBV7-9, the J gene TRBJ1-1. There are 13 residues in the CDR3. CDR1 is SEHNR, CDR2 FQNEAQ, per germline (reference sequence). This CDR3 is CASSLYLETEAFF.

The V call is TRBV21-1, the J call TRBJ2-1; TCRdb picks TRBD1, but there is no DNA to check that call. TRBV21-1 is labeled a pseudogene. The length of the CDR3 is 20 residues. This CDR3 reads CASSKLEGRCPPTSYNEQFF.

The J gene is TRBJ1-3, the V gene TRBV7-9. This CDR3 has 14 amino acids. Germline CDR1 is SEHNR and CDR2 is FQNEAQ (reference sequence). CDR3: CASSFQGSGNTIYF.

The chain couples TRBV5-1 to TRBJ1-2; checking the TCRdb D call of TRBD1 is not possible without DNA. The CDR3 spans 11 residues. CDR1 is SGHRS, CDR2 YFSETQ, per germline. The CDR3 loop is CASSDRDGYTF. The entire variable domain, with the rest obtained from reference TRBV5-1 and TRBJ1-2, is as follows: KAGVTQTPRYLIKTRGQQVTLSCSPISGHRSVSWYQQTPGQGLQFLFEYFSETQRNKGNFPGRFSGRQFSNSRSEMNVSTLELGDSALYLCASSDRDGYTFGSGTRLTVV.

The J gene is TRBJ2-2, the V gene TRBV29-1; TCRdb lists TRBD1, though no DNA is available to test this call. This CDR3 contains 12 residues. Germline V gene sequence: CDR1 SQVTM, CDR2 ANQGSEA. CDR3 sequence: CSVARGTGELFF.

The chain uses TRBV12-3 or TRBV12-4 and TRBJ2-1; TCRdb proposes TRBD1, but this gene call is untestable without DNA. The CDR3 is 13 residues long. The chain's CDR3 is CASRGDDYNEQFF.

The chain combines TRBV5-1 with TRBJ2-7; TCRdb selects TRBD1, and the lack of DNA leaves this call unchecked. The CDR3 extends over 15 amino acids. Germline CDR1 reads SGHRS; CDR2 reads YFSETQ. CDR3 amino acids: CASSLGGGLSYEQYF.

The chain has TRBV28 and TRBJ1-5; TCRdb designates TRBD1, a call that cannot be tested without DNA. CDR3 length equals 14 residues. Germline V gives CDR1 MDHEN, CDR2 SYDVKM. CDR3: CASSPDRGDQPQHF.

This chain uses TRBV7-9 with TRBJ1-1; the TCRdb D gene call, TRBD1, has no DNA to confirm it. CDR1 and CDR2 from the germline V gene are SEHNR and FQNEAQ (reference sequence). The CDR3 loop spans 16 amino acids. CDR3 amino acids: CASTPLEGQGNTEAFF. Filled out from reference TRBV7-9 and TRBJ1-1, the complete variable domain reads DTGVSQNPRHKITKRGQNVTFRCDPISEHNRLYWYRQTLGQGPEFLTYFQNEAQLEKSRLLSDRFSAERPKGSFSTLEIQRTEQGDSAMYLCASTPLEGQGNTEAFFGQGTRLTVV.

The V gene is TRBV12-3 or TRBV12-4, the J gene TRBJ2-7; TCRdb lists TRBD2, though no DNA is available to test this call. The CDR3 spans 15 residues. The CDR3 here is CASRPTSGGSYEQYF.

The chain combines TRBV6-6 with TRBJ2-2; the D gene TCRdb calls, TRBD2, cannot be checked with no DNA. The V gene's germline CDR1 is MNHNY and CDR2 SVGAGI (reference sequence). This CDR3 contains 14 residues. The CDR3: CASNIGGNTGELFF.

The CDR3 is CASSPSGEQFF. The chain carries TRBV2 and TRBJ2-1; the D call from TCRdb, TRBD2, cannot be confirmed without DNA. This CDR3 region has 11 residues. Germline CDR1 SNHLY, CDR2 FYNNEI.

The CDR3 reads CSARVGRGNTIYF. This chain joins TRBV20-1 and TRBJ1-3; TCRdb indicates TRBD1, and absent DNA this call remains unverified. The CDR3 runs 13 residues. Germline V CDR1 and CDR2: DFQATT, SNEGSKA (reference sequence).

The chain has TRBV2 and TRBJ2-1; the D call of TRBD2 rests on TCRdb alone, since no DNA is present to check it. The CDR3 is 14 residues long. Germline CDR1 reads SNHLY; CDR2 reads FYNNEI. CDR3 region: CASRSSGSIYEQFF.

The CDR3 loop is CASSQALGGANEQFF. The J gene is TRBJ2-1, the V gene TRBV3-1; the TCRdb D gene call, TRBD1, has no DNA to confirm it. Germline CDR1 is LGHDT and CDR2 is YNNKEL (reference sequence). The CDR3 runs to 15 residues.

V gene TRBV15 combines with J gene TRBJ2-1; with no DNA, the TCRdb D assignment of TRBD1 cannot be verified. The CDR3 sequence is 17 residues long. Germline V gene data show CDR1 as LNHNV and CDR2 as YYDKDF (reference sequence). The CDR3: CATSRGGGATLDDEQFF.

The chain is built from TRBV3-1 and TRBJ2-3; no DNA is available, so the TRBD1 call from TCRdb remains unchecked. This CDR3 region has 17 residues. Germline CDR1 is LGHDT and CDR2 is YNNKEL (reference sequence). This CDR3 reads CASSPRGGGHSTDTQYF.

The CDR3 sequence: CASSLSPGADNEQFF. The gene calls are TRBV27 and TRBJ2-1; TCRdb designates TRBD1, a call that cannot be tested without DNA. Germline V CDR1 and CDR2: MNHEY, SMNVEV (reference sequence). The CDR3 runs 15 residues.

The chain joins TRBV28 to TRBJ2-7; without DNA, the TCRdb call of TRBD1 cannot be checked. The CDR3 has 12 residues. Germline V gene data show CDR1 as MDHEN and CDR2 as SYDVKM. The CDR3 sequence: CASSPFPYEQYF.

The chain recombines TRBV28 with TRBJ1-1; TCRdb designates TRBD1, a call that cannot be tested without DNA. The germline CDR1 and CDR2 sequences are MDHEN and SYDVKM. CDR3 length equals 14 residues. The CDR3 loop is CASSLGAGTTEAFF.

The chain uses TRBV20-1 and TRBJ2-7; TCRdb names TRBD2, which stays unverified in the absence of DNA. The CDR3 covers 13 residues. In germline, CDR1 is DFQATT, CDR2 SNEGSKA (reference sequence). The CDR3 spells CSARWDVEYEQYF.

This chain uses TRBV7-2 with TRBJ2-7; TCRdb designates TRBD2, a call that cannot be tested without DNA. CDR3 length equals 16 residues. CDR1 is SGHTA, CDR2 FQGNSA, per germline. CDR3 loop: CASSLVARSPSYEQYF.

This chain joins TRBV29-1 and TRBJ2-5; TCRdb outputs TRBD1, but without DNA this stays unchecked. From germline, CDR1 is SQVTM and CDR2 ANQGSEA. The CDR3 runs to 13 residues. CDR3 sequence reads: CSVEDGQEETQYF.

CDR3 protein: CASSLGTFKGQGAIQQYF. The gene calls are TRBV11-3 and TRBJ2-7; TCRdb reports TRBD1, a call that lacks DNA to check it against. This CDR3 region has 18 residues. The V gene's germline CDR1 is SGHNT and CDR2 YENEEA.

The rearrangement joins TRBV28 to TRBJ2-7; the D call from TCRdb, TRBD2, cannot be confirmed without DNA. Germline lookup yields CDR1 MDHEN and CDR2 SYDVKM. This CDR3 is 15 amino acids long. CDR3 in amino acids: CASSSGVGTGHEQYF.

J is TRBJ2-1 and V is TRBV12-3 or TRBV12-4. This CDR3 is built from 15 residues. CDR3: CASSFGWSSYNERFF.

J is TRBJ2-2 and V is TRBV2; TCRdb proposes TRBD1, but this gene call is untestable without DNA. The V gene's germline CDR1 is SNHLY and CDR2 FYNNEI. CDR3 length equals 12 residues. CDR3 sequence reads: CASRRQGGELFF.

The rearrangement joins TRBV18 to TRBJ1-3; TCRdb returns TRBD1, unconfirmable since there is no DNA. CDR1 is KGHSH and CDR2 is LQKENI in the germline V gene. This CDR3 comprises 16 residues. The CDR3 region is CASSFGQSSSGNTIYF.

The V gene is TRBV15, the J gene TRBJ1-2; with no DNA, the TCRdb D assignment of TRBD1 cannot be verified. The CDR3 loop spans 14 amino acids. Per germline, CDR1 LNHNV and CDR2 YYDKDF (reference sequence). The CDR3 protein is CATSRDRGNYGYTF.

This chain links TRBV9 with TRBJ2-2. Germline V gene data show CDR1 as SGDLS and CDR2 as YYNGEE. The CDR3 covers 12 residues. The chain's CDR3 is CASSEFPGELFF.

CDR3 loop: CASSWRQGGVGDTEAFF. The chain combines TRBV19 with TRBJ1-1; TCRdb returns TRBD1, unconfirmable since there is no DNA. CDR1 and CDR2 (germline): LNHDA, SQIVND (reference sequence). CDR3 size: 17 residues. Using reference TRBV19 and TRBJ1-1 for the parts outside the CDR3, the full variable domain is DGGITQSPKYLFRKEGQNVTLSCEQNLNHDAMYWYRQDPGQGLRLIYYSQIVNDFQKGDIAEGYSVSREKKESFPLTVTSAQKNPTAFYLCASSWRQGGVGDTEAFFGQGTRLTVV.

The chain recombines TRBV29-1 with TRBJ2-7. CDR1 is SQVTM and CDR2 is ANQGSEA in the germline V gene. The CDR3 is 15 residues long. The CDR3 sequence: CSVEDLVGGSSEQYF.